The rows below give T cell receptor beta chains drawn from one sample of a study of blood T cell repertoires in COVID-19. Clones were sequenced by immunoSEQ multiplex PCR, and TCRdb holds only the in-frame ones, with some missing. The table lists about 300,000 clones, 83% of them singletons. Sequencing was done on a sample of peripheral blood. Receptor source: a woman between 45 and 60 years old with acute or convalescent COVID-19. Both conserved end residues are part of each CDR3. Fields, in order: CDR3 protein, CDR3 DNA, J gene, V gene, clone size, D gene. The D gene is left open where the match is weak. Rows may omit the clone size; those that give it use once, few, many or a size class.

CDR3 protein: CASRLGTGGTQETQYF; CDR3 DNA: TGTGCAAGTCGCTTAGGGACAGGGGGTACCCAAGAGACCCAGTACTTC; J gene: TRBJ2-5; V gene: TRBV12-2; clone size: -; D gene: -
CDR3 protein: CASSEKDRGSTEAFF; CDR3 DNA: TGTGCCAGCAGTGAAAAGGATAGGGGGAGCACTGAAGCTTTCTTT; J gene: TRBJ1-1; V gene: TRBV2; clone size: -; D gene: -
CDR3 protein: CASSPTRVSGANVLTF; CDR3 DNA: TGTGCCAGCAGTCCTACTCGTGTCTCTGGGGCCAACGTCCTGACTTTC; J gene: TRBJ2-6; V gene: TRBV27; clone size: -; D gene: -
CDR3 protein: CASSITNKEKLFF; CDR3 DNA: TGTGCCAGTAGTATAACAAATAAGGAAAAACTGTTTTTT; J gene: TRBJ1-4; V gene: TRBV19; clone size: once; D gene: -
CDR3 protein: CASSHNQDTEAFF; CDR3 DNA: TGTGCCAGCAGCCACAATCAGGACACTGAAGCTTTCTTT; J gene: TRBJ1-1; V gene: TRBV3-1/TRBV3-2; clone size: -; D gene: -
CDR3 protein: CASSQPGQGAWTQYF; CDR3 DNA: TGCGCCAGCAGCCAGCCCGGACAGGGTGCGTGGACCCAGTACTTC; J gene: TRBJ2-5; V gene: TRBV4-1; clone size: -; D gene: TRBD1
CDR3 protein: CASGLGDNTDTQYF; CDR3 DNA: TGTGCTAGTGGTTTGGGGGACAACACAGATACGCAGTATTTT; J gene: TRBJ2-3; V gene: TRBV12-5; clone size: few; D gene: -
CDR3 protein: CASSENGGDTDTQYF; CDR3 DNA: TGTGCCAGCAGTGAAAACGGGGGTGACACAGATACGCAGTATTTT; J gene: TRBJ2-3; V gene: TRBV2; clone size: -; D gene: -
CDR3 protein: CAISEGLGGLDSNQPQHF; CDR3 DNA: TGTGCCATCAGTGAGGGTTTAGGAGGGCTAGATAGCAATCAGCCCCAGCATTTT; J gene: TRBJ1-5; V gene: TRBV10-3; clone size: -; D gene: -
CDR3 protein: CASSVDRGGGYTF; CDR3 DNA: TGTGCCAGCAGCGTGGACAGGGGAGGTGGCTACACCTTC; J gene: TRBJ1-2; V gene: TRBV5-4; clone size: -; D gene: TRBD1
CDR3 protein: CASSLGLDGARWVETQYF; CDR3 DNA: TGTGCCAGCAGCTTAGGTCTGGATGGGGCGCGGTGGGTAGAGACCCAGTACTTC; J gene: TRBJ2-5; V gene: TRBV7-2; clone size: -; D gene: -
CDR3 protein: CASSFSGIYNEQFF; CDR3 DNA: TGCGCCAGCAGTTTTAGCGGTATCTACAATGAGCAGTTCTTC; J gene: TRBJ2-1; V gene: TRBV10-2; clone size: -; D gene: -
CDR3 protein: CASNLRGGSYNEQFF; CDR3 DNA: TGTGCCAGCAACTTGCGGGGGGGATCCTACAATGAGCAGTTCTTC; J gene: TRBJ2-1; V gene: TRBV5-8; clone size: -; D gene: TRBD2
CDR3 protein: CASSQGSQGEKLFF; CDR3 DNA: TGCGCCAGCAGCCAAGGGTCCCAGGGTGAAAAACTGTTTTTT; J gene: TRBJ1-4; V gene: TRBV5-1; clone size: -; D gene: -
CDR3 protein: CASSYRATGGAGANVLTF; CDR3 DNA: TGTGCCAGCTCATATCGGGCGACAGGGGGTGCTGGGGCCAACGTCCTGACTTTC; J gene: TRBJ2-6; V gene: TRBV18; clone size: -; D gene: TRBD1
CDR3 protein: CAWSPGGGGEQYF; CDR3 DNA: TGTGCCTGGAGTCCGGGGGGGGGCGGCGAGCAGTACTTC; J gene: TRBJ2-7; V gene: TRBV30; clone size: -; D gene: TRBD2
CDR3 protein: CASSPNTQGAGNTIYF; CDR3 DNA: TGTGCCAGCTCACCAAATACACAGGGGGCTGGAAACACCATATATTTT; J gene: TRBJ1-3; V gene: TRBV18; clone size: -; D gene: TRBD1
CDR3 protein: CASSRNTEAFF; CDR3 DNA: TGCGCCAGCAGTCGGAACACTGAAGCTTTCTTT; J gene: TRBJ1-1; V gene: TRBV4-1; clone size: -; D gene: -
CDR3 protein: CASRRTSGRRYEQYF; CDR3 DNA: TGTGCCAGCAGGAGAACTAGCGGGAGGCGCTACGAGCAGTACTTC; J gene: TRBJ2-7; V gene: TRBV13; clone size: -; D gene: TRBD2
CDR3 protein: CASSRSGTSGNEQYF; CDR3 DNA: TGTGCCAGCAGCCGGTCCGGGACTAGCGGGAACGAGCAGTACTTC; J gene: TRBJ2-7; V gene: TRBV27; clone size: -; D gene: TRBD2
CDR3 protein: CASSYTGPQHF; CDR3 DNA: TGTGCCAGCAGTTATACCGGGCCCCAGCATTTT; J gene: TRBJ1-5; V gene: TRBV6-2/TRBV6-3; clone size: -; D gene: -
CDR3 protein: CASGSLRETQYF; CDR3 DNA: TGTGCTAGTGGTTCCCTCCGGGAGACCCAGTACTTC; J gene: TRBJ2-5; V gene: TRBV12-5; clone size: few; D gene: -
CDR3 protein: CASSFLDEREKLFF; CDR3 DNA: TGTGCCAGCAGCTTTTTAGATGAAAGAGAAAAACTGTTTTTT; J gene: TRBJ1-4; V gene: TRBV5-6; clone size: once; D gene: -
CDR3 protein: CASSEYPWTADTQYF; CDR3 DNA: TGTGCCAGCAGTGAATACCCCTGGACAGCAGATACGCAGTATTTT; J gene: TRBJ2-3; V gene: TRBV25-1; clone size: -; D gene: -
CDR3 protein: CASSTGVGEKLFF; CDR3 DNA: TGTGCCAGCAGTACAGGGGTTGGGGAAAAACTGTTTTTT; J gene: TRBJ1-4; V gene: TRBV2; clone size: -; D gene: TRBD1
CDR3 protein: CASSEQQGLNTQYF; CDR3 DNA: TGCGCCAGCAGTGAGCAGCAGGGTCTGAATACGCAGTATTTT; J gene: TRBJ2-3; V gene: TRBV10-2; clone size: -; D gene: -
CDR3 protein: CASKTGHNEKLFF; CDR3 DNA: TGTGCCAGCAAGACAGGGCATAATGAAAAACTGTTTTTT; J gene: TRBJ1-4; V gene: TRBV5-6; clone size: -; D gene: TRBD1
CDR3 protein: CASSLGGGTQYF; CDR3 DNA: TGTGCCAGCAGTCTTGGAGGCGGGACCCAGTACTTC; J gene: TRBJ2-5; V gene: TRBV27; clone size: -; D gene: -
CDR3 protein: CASSEVLTSGRGVGTDTQYF; CDR3 DNA: TGTGCCAGCAGTGAAGTGTTGACTAGCGGGAGGGGTGTTGGCACAGATACGCAGTATTTT; J gene: TRBJ2-3; V gene: TRBV6-1; clone size: -; D gene: TRBD2